This T cell receptor beta chain comes out of a study of tumor and adjacent non-tumor tissue in lung cancer. The overall study: On average, productive TCRbeta reads reached about 4.17 million per sample.

Three rounds of nested PCR, following a modified ARM-PCR protocol, produced the TCRbeta library. From the multiplex PCR reads, TCRdb called clonotypes with MiXCR, one entry per CDR3 protein. Altogether roughly 200,000 distinct CDR3 sequences are present, about 76% being singletons, with the ten largest covering under 30%. No cell sorting was done before RNA was extracted from the tissue. V shed 10 bases, J shed 5 bases, and the junction held 9 bases outside the gene matches. Germline V gives CDR1 KGHDR, CDR2 SFDVKD. This CDR3 is built from 13 residues. The TCR sequence derives from a man aged 55 to 70 with non-small cell lung cancer. Material for sequencing was lung tumor tissue. The chain joins TRBV24-1 to TRBJ1-2, with 7 bases matching TRBD1. CDR3 nucleotide sequence: TGTGCCACTAGAGGTACAGGGGAGTATGGCTACACCTTC. Protein sequence: CATRGTGEYGYTF.